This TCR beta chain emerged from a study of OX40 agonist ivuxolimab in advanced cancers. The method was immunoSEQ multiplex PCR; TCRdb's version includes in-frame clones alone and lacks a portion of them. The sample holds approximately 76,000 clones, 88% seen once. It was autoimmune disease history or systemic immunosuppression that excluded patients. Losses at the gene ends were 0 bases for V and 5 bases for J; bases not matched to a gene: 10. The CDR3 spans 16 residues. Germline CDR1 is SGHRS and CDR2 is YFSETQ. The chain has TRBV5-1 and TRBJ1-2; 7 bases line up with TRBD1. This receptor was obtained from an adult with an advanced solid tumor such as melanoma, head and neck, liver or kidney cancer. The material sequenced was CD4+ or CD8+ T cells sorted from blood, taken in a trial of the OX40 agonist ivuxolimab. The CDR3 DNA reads TGCGCCAGCAGCTTGGATCCCGGCAGGGGGTTTTATGGCTACACCTTC. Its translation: CASSLDPGRGFYGYTF.